A single sample is the source of the 30 T cell receptor beta chains below, sequenced in a study of blood T cell repertoires in COVID-19. Repertoires were generated with immunoSEQ multiplex PCR, while TCRdb's copy carries only in-frame clones and drops some. This table holds over 250,000 clones, 70% to 85% found once. Sequenced sample: peripheral blood. The source is a human donor with COVID-19, enrolled during active disease. The donor label of this sample is uncertain.

V gene TRBV6-6 combines with J gene TRBJ1-3; a weak D match, TRBD1 (6 bases). V was pared by 0 bases and J by 6 bases, with 12 bases between. The CDR3 totals 15 residues. Germline V CDR1 and CDR2: MNHNY, SVGAGI (reference sequence). The CDR3 DNA reads as TGTGCCAGCAGTTACTCCAAGGGGGATGCAAACACCATATATTTT. Translation gives CASSYSKGDANTIYF.

The chain has TRBV21-1 and TRBJ2-3; the table's D call TRBD2 went unverified against the DNA. TRBV21-1 is a known pseudogene. This CDR3 region has 18 residues. The CDR3 loop is CATREDLAGLKGTDTQYF. In nucleotides, the CDR3 is TGTGCCACCCGAGAGGATCTAGCGGGTCTCAAGGGCACAGATACGCAGTATTTT.

This chain uses TRBV10-1 with TRBJ2-7, with D maybe TRBD1 (6 bases). The CDR3 length is 14 residues. Trimming cost V 0 bases and J 5 bases, with 11 bases left between them. Germline V gene sequence: CDR1 WNHNN, CDR2 SYGVQD (reference sequence). For the CDR3, the DNA is TGCGCCAGCAGTGAGTCCGACAGGAAAGACGAGCAGTACTTC. Encoded protein: CASSESDRKDEQYF.

This chain connects TRBV7-2 to TRBJ2-7, with D perhaps TRBD2 (6 bases). From germline, CDR1 is SGHTA and CDR2 FQGNSA. The V and J ends lost 5 bases and 4 bases respectively, with 18 bases between them. The CDR3 is made up of 15 amino acids. This CDR3 is CASSDTSGLAYEQYF. The CDR3 nucleotides read TGTGCCAGCAGCGACACGTCGGGACTGGCTTACGAGCAGTACTTC.

The genes are TRBV5-4 and TRBJ2-1; 8 nucleotides align to TRBD2. Per the germline V gene, CDR1 is SGHNT and CDR2 is YYREEE (reference sequence). The CDR3 runs 16 residues. J gave up 0 bases and V 3 bases, and 5 bases lay outside the gene matches. DNA for the CDR3: TGTGCCAGCAGCTCCAAGAGCGGGAGCTCCTACAATGAGCAGTTCTTC. It is translated as CASSSKSGSSYNEQFF.

This chain links TRBV30 with TRBJ1-5; TRBD1 matches at 9 bases. CDR1 and CDR2 from the germline V gene are GTSNPN and SVGIG (reference sequence). The CDR3 contains 15 residues. Trimming at V came to 2 bases and at J to 7 bases, leaving 9 bases not matched to a gene. The CDR3 DNA is TGTGCCTGGAGTTCTGGGACAGGGTGGGGACAGCCCCAGCATTTT. Encoded protein: CAWSSGTGWGQPQHF.

The CDR3 DNA follows: TGTGCCAGCAGCCTGGCGGGACAGCCAACTTACGAGCAGTACTTC. Protein product: CASSLAGQPTYEQYF. The chain carries TRBV3-1 (or the pseudogene TRBV3-2) and TRBJ2-7; D perhaps matches TRBD1 (7 bases). The CDR3 totals 15 residues. In germline, CDR1 is LGHDT, CDR2 YNNKEL (reference sequence). Deletions cut 4 bases from V and 4 bases from J, with 17 bases between.

This clone appeared once. The rearrangement links TRBV24-1 to TRBJ2-5; tentative D call: TRBD1 (8 bases). Germline loops: CDR1 KGHDR, CDR2 SFDVKD. CDR3 size: 16 residues. V was shortened by 3 bases and J by 4 bases, with 17 bases between the two germline ends. CDR3 nucleotide sequence: TGTGCCACCAGTGATCCAAACAGGGGGGGCCCAGAGACCCAGTACTTC. It specifies CATSDPNRGGPETQYF.

The table lists this clone with a few counts. The chain has TRBV19 and TRBJ1-5; 7 bases are a match to TRBD1. Looked up from germline, CDR1 is LNHDA and CDR2 is SQIVND (reference sequence). The CDR3 extends over 18 amino acids. With V trimmed by 5 bases and J by 2 bases, 15 bases remained unmatched. This CDR3 is CASSPTLRQGRGNQPQHF. CDR3 DNA sequence: TGTGCCAGTAGTCCCACCCTGCGACAGGGTCGGGGCAATCAGCCCCAGCATTTT.

V is TRBV4-2 and J is TRBJ2-2, with D unclear. The CDR3 consists of 14 residues. Looked up from germline, CDR1 is LGHNA and CDR2 is YNFKEQ. Trimming cost V 3 bases and J 8 bases, with 13 bases left between them. CDR3: CASSHNRLEGELFF. CDR3 sequence (DNA): TGTGCCAGCAGCCACAACCGGCTGGAGGGGGAGCTGTTTTTT.

The chain employs TRBV7-8 and TRBJ2-2; 7 bases fit TRBD2. The CDR3 runs to 15 residues. Germline V gives CDR1 SGHVS, CDR2 FQNEAQ. V was clipped by 1 base and J by 5 bases; unmatched bases: 4. DNA of the CDR3: TGTGCCAGCAGCTTAGACGGTAGCGGGACCGGGGAGCTGTTTTTT. It specifies CASSLDGSGTGELFF. Looking up the rest from reference TRBV7-8 and TRBJ2-2 gives the full variable domain: GAGVSQSPRYKVAKRGQDVALRCDPISGHVSLFWYQQALGQGPEFLTYFQNEAQLDKSGLPSDRFFAERPEGSVSTLKIQRTQQEDSAVYLCASSLDGSGTGELFFGEGSRLTVL.

J is TRBJ2-7 and V is TRBV2, with 10 bases lining up with TRBD1. CDR3 length: 13 amino acids. Germline CDR1 and CDR2: SNHLY and FYNNEI. The CDR3 is CASSQVGGTGVSV. The CDR3 DNA is TGTGCCAGCAGCCAGGTGGGGGGGACAGGGGTTTCTGTC.

The CDR3 region has the DNA TGTGCCAGTAGCAAACAGCCGCATAGCAATCAGCCCCAGCATTTT. Translation: CASSKQPHSNQPQHF. The rearrangement uses TRBV19 and TRBJ1-5; D gene unclear. Trimming took 6 bases from V and 0 from J, leaving 12 bases between them. The V gene's germline CDR1 is LNHDA and CDR2 SQIVND (reference sequence). CDR3 length: 15 amino acids.

A single count supports this clone. V and J are TRBV4-2 and TRBJ2-7; a weak D match, TRBD2 (5 bases). The germline CDR1 and CDR2 sequences are LGHNA and YNFKEQ. Trimming cost V 2 bases and J 4 bases, with 21 bases left between them. The CDR3 loop spans 17 amino acids. CDR3 region: CASSQLAGDFESYEQYF. The CDR3 DNA is TGTGCCAGCAGCCAACTGGCCGGGGATTTCGAATCGTACGAGCAGTACTTC.

In DNA form, the CDR3 reads TGTGCCAGCAGTCCCCCCAGCGGGAGTTTCTACGAGCAGTACTTC. Its translation is CASSPPSGSFYEQYF. The rearrangement uses TRBV28 and TRBJ2-7; 8 bases align to TRBD2. J was trimmed by 3 bases and V by 5 bases; bases with no gene match: 9. Germline V gene lookup returns CDR1 MDHEN and CDR2 SYDVKM. CDR3 length: 15 residues.

This rearrangement joins TRBV4-1 to TRBJ1-2; D gene uncertain. Trimming left V 0 bases short and J 5 bases short, with 16 bases between. The CDR3 covers 16 residues. Germline V gene lookup returns CDR1 MGHRA and CDR2 YSYEKL. CDR3 region: CASSQESTAEGYGYTF. For the CDR3, the DNA is TGCGCCAGCAGCCAAGAATCCACAGCCGAGGGATATGGCTACACCTTC.

The genes are TRBV28 and TRBJ1-2; 7 nucleotides match TRBD1. This CDR3 contains 13 residues. Germline V lookup: CDR1 MDHEN, CDR2 SYDVKM. The V segment lost 5 bases and the J segment 13 bases; nucleotides outside the gene matches: 13. CDR3 amino acids: CASSPFVRGQFTF. The CDR3 nucleotides are TGTGCCAGCAGTCCCTTCGTAAGGGGGCAGTTCACCTTC.

There are a few counts of this clone. Written as DNA, the CDR3 is TGTGCCAGCAGCTTAGTAGGCGCCGGGGCGCAGTATTTT. Translation gives CASSLVGAGAQYF. The gene calls are TRBV11-2 and TRBJ2-3; possible D gene TRBD2, 5 bases. CDR1 and CDR2 (germline): SGHAT, FQNNGV. The CDR3 covers 13 residues. Trimming removed 1 base from V and 10 bases from J, with 12 bases in between.

As regards this clone: A read error may produce the germline difference seen at one junction end. The chain links TRBV27 to TRBJ2-7; TRBD1 agrees at 8 bases. Germline V gene data show CDR1 as MNHEY and CDR2 as SMNVEV (reference sequence). The CDR3 has 15 residues. The CDR3 sequence: CASSSEGQGSNEQYF. In nucleotides, the CDR3 is TGTGCCAGCAGTTCAGAAGGACAGGGCTCCAACGAGCAGTACTTC.

This chain connects TRBV2 to TRBJ1-2; 7 positions agree with TRBD1. The V segment lost 5 bases and the J segment 0 bases; nucleotides outside the gene matches: 3. This CDR3 comprises 14 residues. In germline, CDR1 is SNHLY, CDR2 FYNNEI. The CDR3 loop reads CASSSDRTNYGYTF. CDR3 DNA: TGTGCCAGCAGTTCGGACAGGACTAACTATGGCTACACCTTC. The variable domain in full, completed from reference TRBV2 and TRBJ1-2, reads EPEVTQTPSHQVTQMGQEVILRCVPISNHLYFYWYRQILGQKVEFLVSFYNNEISEKSEIFDDQFSVERPDGSNFTLKIRSTKLEDSAMYFCASSSDRTNYGYTFGSGTRLTVV.

The V and J genes are TRBV18 and TRBJ2-2, with 7 bases identical to TRBD1. V shed 2 bases and J 4 bases; nucleotides not matched to a gene: 4. Per germline, CDR1 KGHSH and CDR2 LQKENI. This CDR3 contains 15 residues. The CDR3 region is CASSPGTDLTGELFF. The CDR3 nucleotides read TGTGCCAGCTCACCAGGGACAGATCTCACCGGGGAGCTGTTTTTT. The full variable domain, rest sourced from reference TRBV18 and TRBJ2-2, is NAGVMQNPRHLVRRRGQEARLRCSPMKGHSHVYWYRQLPEEGLKFMVYLQKENIIDESGMPKERFSAEFPKEGPSILRIQQVVRGDSAAYFCASSPGTDLTGELFFGEGSRLTVL.

In nucleotides, the CDR3 is TGCGCCAGCAGCCAAAACTACAACCCGTGGACAGGCTCTGGGGCCAACGTCCTGACTTTC. Translated: CASSQNYNPWTGSGANVLTF. The J gene is TRBJ2-6, the V gene TRBV4-3; 7 bases agree with TRBD1. Germline CDR1 and CDR2: LGHNA and YSLEER. This CDR3 has 20 residues. V dropped 2 bases and J dropped 0; count of bases not matched to a gene: 13.

The chain recombines TRBV28 with TRBJ1-1, with D uncertain. V was trimmed by 2 bases and J by 3 bases, leaving 22 bases between them. There are 18 residues in the CDR3. The germline gives CDR1 MDHEN, CDR2 SYDVKM. This chain's CDR3 is CASSLGRAGLTSYTEAFF. Here the CDR3 DNA reads TGTGCCAGCAGTTTAGGGCGGGCGGGGTTGACCTCCTACACTGAAGCTTTCTTT.

This chain links TRBV24-1 with TRBJ2-5; maybe TRBD2 (6 bases). V was cut by 4 bases and J by 4 bases, with 15 bases left in between. Germline V gene lookup returns CDR1 KGHDR and CDR2 SFDVKD. This CDR3 is 15 amino acids long. The CDR3 coding sequence is TGTGCCACCAGTGAACCCACGGGGGTGGCAGAGACCCAGTACTTC. It is translated as CATSEPTGVAETQYF.

This chain connects TRBV5-1 to TRBJ1-2, with 7 bases fitting TRBD1. The CDR3 runs to 15 residues. From germline, CDR1 is SGHRS and CDR2 YFSETQ. V shed 0 bases, J shed 3 bases, and the junction held 5 bases outside the gene matches. The CDR3 bases are TGCGCCAGCAGCTTGGAGGGGGCTGAGGACTATGGCTACACCTTC. Translated: CASSLEGAEDYGYTF.

The chain is built from TRBV5-1 and TRBJ2-1; a weak D match, TRBD2 (7 bases). Trimming shortened V by 4 bases and J by 8 bases, and 22 bases separated the two germline ends. The CDR3 is 16 residues long. Germline V gene data show CDR1 as SGHRS and CDR2 as YFSETQ. Written as DNA, the CDR3 is TGCGCCAGCAGCGGGGGCGGGGGTCCTTCGGCGGATGAGCAGTTCTTC. Encoded protein: CASSGGGGPSADEQFF.

This clone appeared once. Here the CDR3 reads CASRPLAVSTDTQYF. The CDR3, as DNA: TGTGCCAGCCGACCTCTAGCGGTTTCCACAGATACGCAGTATTTT. V usage is TRBV6-5 and J usage is TRBJ2-3; 7 nucleotides agree with TRBD2. Germline values: CDR1 MNHEY, CDR2 SVGAGI. This CDR3 spans 15 amino acids. Unmatched junction bases numbered 10, after V lost 8 bases and J lost 2 bases.

V and J are TRBV19 and TRBJ2-2; the D is unclear. V shed 6 bases and J shed 4 bases, with 12 bases lying between them. CDR3 length: 14 amino acids. CDR1 is LNHDA and CDR2 is SQIVND in the germline V gene (reference sequence). CDR3 sequence: CASRARSGTGELFF. In DNA form, the CDR3 reads TGTGCCAGTAGAGCGAGAAGTGGCACCGGGGAGCTGTTTTTT.

The chain links TRBV5-1 to TRBJ2-3, with 7 bases fitting TRBD1. This CDR3 has 14 residues. Germline lookup yields CDR1 SGHRS and CDR2 YFSETQ. V shed 0 bases and J 5 bases; nucleotides not matched to a gene: 3. The CDR3 loop is CASSLDRGGDTQYF. The CDR3 nucleotides are TGCGCCAGCAGCTTGGACAGGGGTGGAGATACGCAGTATTTT.

The chain joins TRBV3-1 (or the pseudogene TRBV3-2) to TRBJ2-7; weak D call: TRBD2 (5 bases). Germline V gene data show CDR1 as LGHDT and CDR2 as YNNKEL (reference sequence). This CDR3 has 13 residues. Trimming removed 0 bases from V and 8 bases from J, with 11 bases in between. The chain's CDR3 is CASSQDRYGKQYF. Here the CDR3 DNA reads TGTGCCAGCAGCCAAGATCGATACGGGAAGCAGTACTTC.